Described below is a single T cell receptor beta chain sequence and its context. Its antigen is unidentified. V lost 4 bases and J lost 3, with 9 bases in between. The CDR3 covers 13 residues. CDR1 is SGHDT, CDR2 YYEEEE, per germline. These data originate in a study of STAT5B mutations in CD4+ large granular lymphocyte leukemia. Study conclusions and caveats: Without putative leukemic clones, patient CD4-sorted repertoires remained more clonal than healthy CD4+ repertoires. Compared with healthy controls (2/35), patient top clones favored TRBV06 (8/27). No patients shared main leukemic clonotypes, though less than 30% appeared at low frequency elsewhere.

The authors' processing: Lowest detectable productive clonotype frequency was 2.59 x 10-5. Libraries were prepared by immunoSEQ multiplex PCR; TCRdb keeps only in-frame clonotypes and omits some of them. The V and J calls and the clone size are those of that table, but D and trimming were determined from the DNA. The sample includes roughly 21,000 clones, over 70% of them seen just once. The sequence derives from a human donor in good health. Material for sequencing was CD4+ T cells from blood buffy coats. This chain joins TRBV5-6 and TRBJ2-3; D tentatively fits TRBD1 or TRBD2 (6 bases each). The CDR3 reads CASSVGGTDTQYF. DNA for the CDR3: TGTGCCAGCAGCGTAGGGGGGACAGATACGCAGTATTTT.